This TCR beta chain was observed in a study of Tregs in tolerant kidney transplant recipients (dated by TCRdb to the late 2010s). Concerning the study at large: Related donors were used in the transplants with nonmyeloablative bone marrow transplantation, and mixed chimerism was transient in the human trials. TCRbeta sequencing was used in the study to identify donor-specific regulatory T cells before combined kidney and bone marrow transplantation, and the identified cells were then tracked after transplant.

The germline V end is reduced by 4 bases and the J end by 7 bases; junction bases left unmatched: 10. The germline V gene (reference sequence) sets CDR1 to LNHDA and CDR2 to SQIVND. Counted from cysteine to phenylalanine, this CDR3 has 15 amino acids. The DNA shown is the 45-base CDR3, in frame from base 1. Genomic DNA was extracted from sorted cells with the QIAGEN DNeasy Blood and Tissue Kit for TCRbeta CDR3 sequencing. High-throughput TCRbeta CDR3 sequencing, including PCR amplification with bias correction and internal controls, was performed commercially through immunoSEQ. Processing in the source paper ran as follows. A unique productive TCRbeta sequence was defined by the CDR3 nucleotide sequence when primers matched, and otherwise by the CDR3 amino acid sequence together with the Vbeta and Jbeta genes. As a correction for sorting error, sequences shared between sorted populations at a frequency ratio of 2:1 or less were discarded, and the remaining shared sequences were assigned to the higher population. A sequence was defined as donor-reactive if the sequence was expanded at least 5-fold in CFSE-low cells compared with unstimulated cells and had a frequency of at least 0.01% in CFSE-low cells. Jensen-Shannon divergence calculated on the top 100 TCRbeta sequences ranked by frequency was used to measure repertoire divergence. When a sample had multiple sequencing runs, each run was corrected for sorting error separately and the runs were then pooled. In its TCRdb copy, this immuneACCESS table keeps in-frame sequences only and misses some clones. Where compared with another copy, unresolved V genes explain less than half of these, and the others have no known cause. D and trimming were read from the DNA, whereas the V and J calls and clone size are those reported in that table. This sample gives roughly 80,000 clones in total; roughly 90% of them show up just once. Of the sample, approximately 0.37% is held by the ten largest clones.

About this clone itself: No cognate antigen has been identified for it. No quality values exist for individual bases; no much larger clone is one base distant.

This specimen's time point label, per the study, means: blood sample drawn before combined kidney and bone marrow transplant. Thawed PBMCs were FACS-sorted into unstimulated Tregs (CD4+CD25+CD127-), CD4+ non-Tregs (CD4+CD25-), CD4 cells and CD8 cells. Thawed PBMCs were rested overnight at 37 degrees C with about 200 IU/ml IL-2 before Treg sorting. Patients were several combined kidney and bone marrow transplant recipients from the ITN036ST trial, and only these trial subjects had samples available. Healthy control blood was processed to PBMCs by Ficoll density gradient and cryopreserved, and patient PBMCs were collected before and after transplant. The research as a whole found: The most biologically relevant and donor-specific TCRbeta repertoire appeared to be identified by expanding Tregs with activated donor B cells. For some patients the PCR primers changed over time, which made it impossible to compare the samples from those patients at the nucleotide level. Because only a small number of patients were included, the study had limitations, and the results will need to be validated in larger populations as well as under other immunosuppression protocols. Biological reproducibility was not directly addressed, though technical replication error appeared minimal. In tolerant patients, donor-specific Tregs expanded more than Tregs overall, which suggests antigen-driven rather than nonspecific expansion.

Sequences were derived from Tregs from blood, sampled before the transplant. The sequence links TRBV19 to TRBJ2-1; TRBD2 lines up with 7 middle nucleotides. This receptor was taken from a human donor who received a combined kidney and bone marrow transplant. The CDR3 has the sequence CASSTSGIPMNEQFF. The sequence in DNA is TGTGCCAGTAGTACTAGCGGAATTCCAATGAATGAGCAGTTCTTC.